A single T cell receptor beta chain is shown here with its context. What it binds is unknown. These data originate in a study of cytomegalovirus exposure and HLA in healthy donors. In the study overall: Researchers found that more than 70% of about 400 genotyped donors fell within the Caucasian-associated ancestry cluster. Study outcomes and limitations: Only CMV serostatus was available as immune exposure information. Later analysis placed DRB1 highest and HLA-C lowest in TCR association rates, which differed by HLA locus.

In germline, CDR1 is SGHAT, CDR2 FQNNGV. The junction had 7 bases not matched to a gene; V was cut back by 5 bases and J by 6 bases. The CDR3 runs to 13 residues. The PCR contained 60 Vbeta and 13 Jbeta primers. Generated by immunoSEQ multiplex PCR, the TCRdb table keeps only in-frame clones and is missing some. The sample includes 200,000 to 300,000 clones, approximately 84% of them seen just once. Sequencing was performed on PBMCs. V and J are TRBV11-2 and TRBJ2-7; 7 bases are shared with TRBD1. The receptor's source is a woman aged 40 to 50 in good health and CMV-seropositive. This CDR3 reads CASSPDRVGEQYF. The CDR3 coding sequence is TGTGCCAGCAGCCCTGACAGGGTTGGCGAGCAGTACTTC.